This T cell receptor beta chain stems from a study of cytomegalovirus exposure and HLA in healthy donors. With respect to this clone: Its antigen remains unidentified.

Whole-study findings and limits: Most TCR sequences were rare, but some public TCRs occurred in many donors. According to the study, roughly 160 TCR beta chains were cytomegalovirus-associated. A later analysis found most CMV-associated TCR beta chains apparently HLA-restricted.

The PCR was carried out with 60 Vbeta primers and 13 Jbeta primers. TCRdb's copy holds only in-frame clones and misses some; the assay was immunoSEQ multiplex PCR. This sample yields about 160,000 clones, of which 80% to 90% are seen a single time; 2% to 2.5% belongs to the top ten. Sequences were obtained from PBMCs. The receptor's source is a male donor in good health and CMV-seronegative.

For the CDR3, the DNA is TGTGCCAGCAGCGCGGATCGGACAGGGAGCTCCTACGAGCAGTACTTC. Encoded protein: CASSADRTGSSYEQYF. V and J are TRBV13 and TRBJ2-7; the match to TRBD1 covers 8 bases. The CDR3 is 16 amino acids. V dropped 5 bases and J dropped 0; count of bases not matched to a gene: 9. Germline V gene sequence: CDR1 PRHDT, CDR2 FYEKMQ (reference sequence).